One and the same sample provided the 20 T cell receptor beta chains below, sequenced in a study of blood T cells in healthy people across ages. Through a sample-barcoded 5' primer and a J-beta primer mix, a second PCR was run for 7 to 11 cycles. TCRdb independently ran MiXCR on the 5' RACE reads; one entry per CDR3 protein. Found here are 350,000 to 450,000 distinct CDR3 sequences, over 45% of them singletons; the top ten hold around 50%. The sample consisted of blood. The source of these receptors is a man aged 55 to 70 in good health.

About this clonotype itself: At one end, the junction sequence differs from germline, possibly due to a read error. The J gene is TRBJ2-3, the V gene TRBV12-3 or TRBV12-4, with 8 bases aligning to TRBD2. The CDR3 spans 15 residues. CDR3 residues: CASSFQATSADAQYF. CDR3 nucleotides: TGTGCCAGCAGTTTTCAAGCGACTAGCGCAGATGCGCAGTATTTT.

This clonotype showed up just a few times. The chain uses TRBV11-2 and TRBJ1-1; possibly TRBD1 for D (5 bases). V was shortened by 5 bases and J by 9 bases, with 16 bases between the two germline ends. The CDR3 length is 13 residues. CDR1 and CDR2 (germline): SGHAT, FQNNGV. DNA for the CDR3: TGTGCCAGCAGCCCAGACGCGGGGCGCCAAGCTTTCTTT. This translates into CASSPDAGRQAFF.

As DNA, the CDR3 is TGCGCCAGCAGCACCGACGGGTTCTATGGCTACACCTTC. Translating it yields CASSTDGFYGYTF. V usage is TRBV4-1 and J usage is TRBJ1-2, with D hard to call. V gave up 5 bases and J gave up 4 bases, with 11 bases separating them. CDR1 MGHRA and CDR2 YSYEKL come from the germline V gene. The CDR3 loop spans 13 amino acids.

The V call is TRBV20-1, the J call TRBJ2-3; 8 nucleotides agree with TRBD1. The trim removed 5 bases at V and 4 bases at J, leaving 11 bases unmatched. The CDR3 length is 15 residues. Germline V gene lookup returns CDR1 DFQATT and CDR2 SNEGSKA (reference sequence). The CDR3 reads CSAPGRQGPSDTQYF. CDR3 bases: TGCAGTGCTCCCGGCCGACAGGGGCCCTCAGATACGCAGTATTTT.

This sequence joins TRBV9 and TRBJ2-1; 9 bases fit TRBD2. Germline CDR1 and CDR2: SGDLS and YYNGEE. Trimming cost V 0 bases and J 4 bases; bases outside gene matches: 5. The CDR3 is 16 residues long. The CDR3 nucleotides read TGTGCCAGCAGCGTAGGGCTAGCGGGACTTTACAATGAGCAGTTCTTC. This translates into CASSVGLAGLYNEQFF.

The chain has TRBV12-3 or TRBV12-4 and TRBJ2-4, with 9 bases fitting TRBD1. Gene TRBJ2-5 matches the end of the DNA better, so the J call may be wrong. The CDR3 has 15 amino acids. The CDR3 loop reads CASSSNTGGGETQYF. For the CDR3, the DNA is TGTGCCAGCAGCTCCAACACAGGGGGCGGGGAGACCCAGTACTTC.

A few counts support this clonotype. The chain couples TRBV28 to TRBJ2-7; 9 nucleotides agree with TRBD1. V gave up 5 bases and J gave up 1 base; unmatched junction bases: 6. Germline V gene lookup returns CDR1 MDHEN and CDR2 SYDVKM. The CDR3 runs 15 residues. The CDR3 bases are TGTGCCAGCAGTGTCACAGGGGGCCAATCCTACGAGCAGTACTTC. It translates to CASSVTGGQSYEQYF.

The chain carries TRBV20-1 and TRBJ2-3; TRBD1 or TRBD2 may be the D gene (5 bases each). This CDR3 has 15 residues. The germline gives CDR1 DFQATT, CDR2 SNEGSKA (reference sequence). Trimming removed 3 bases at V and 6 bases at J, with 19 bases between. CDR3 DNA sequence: TGCAGTGCTAGGGCACCCGGGGCCCCCAGGGATACGCAGTATTTT. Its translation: CSARAPGAPRDTQYF.

The chain's CDR3 is CASSVWREEGEQYF. CDR3 nucleotide sequence: TGTGCCAGCAGTGTATGGCGGGAGGAAGGCGAGCAGTACTTC. The chain couples TRBV27 to TRBJ2-7, with TRBD2 matching over 8 bases. J gave up 6 bases and V 5 bases, and 9 bases lay outside the gene matches. Germline V lookup: CDR1 MNHEY, CDR2 SMNVEV (reference sequence). The CDR3 runs 14 residues.

For the CDR3, the DNA is TGTGCCAGCAGTTTATTTACTAGCGGGGGTGGCTCCTACAATGAGCAGTTCTTC. It yields the protein CASSLFTSGGGSYNEQFF. V gene TRBV27 combines with J gene TRBJ2-1, with TRBD2 matching over 11 bases. The CDR3 has 18 residues. The V segment lost 1 base and the J segment 0 bases; nucleotides outside the gene matches: 5. Germline-derived CDR1 and CDR2 are MNHEY and SMNVEV (reference sequence).

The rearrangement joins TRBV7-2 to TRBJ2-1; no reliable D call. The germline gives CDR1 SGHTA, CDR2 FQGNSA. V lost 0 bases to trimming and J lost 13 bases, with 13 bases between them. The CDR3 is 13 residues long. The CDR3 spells CASSLARRRPQFF. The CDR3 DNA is TGTGCCAGCAGCTTAGCGCGGCGCCGCCCCCAGTTCTTC.

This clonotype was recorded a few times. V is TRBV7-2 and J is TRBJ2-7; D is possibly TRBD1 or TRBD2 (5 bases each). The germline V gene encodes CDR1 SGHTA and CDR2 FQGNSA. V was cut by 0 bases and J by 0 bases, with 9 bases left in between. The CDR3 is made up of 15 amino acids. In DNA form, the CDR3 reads TGTGCCAGCAGCTTAGCTTCGGGACCCTCCTACGAGCAGTACTTC. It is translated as CASSLASGPSYEQYF.

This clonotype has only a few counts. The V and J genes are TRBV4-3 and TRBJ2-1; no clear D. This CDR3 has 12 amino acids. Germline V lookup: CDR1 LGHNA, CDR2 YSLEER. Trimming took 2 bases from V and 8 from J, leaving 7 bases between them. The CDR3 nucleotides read TGCGCCAGCAGCCAACTAGGGTATGAGCAGTTCTTC. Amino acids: CASSQLGYEQFF.

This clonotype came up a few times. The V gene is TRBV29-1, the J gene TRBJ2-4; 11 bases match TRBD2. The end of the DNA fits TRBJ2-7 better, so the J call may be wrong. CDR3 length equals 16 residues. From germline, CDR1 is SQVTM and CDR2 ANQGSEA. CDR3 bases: TGCAGCGTCTCAACCGGGACTAGCGGCCAGTTATCCGAGCAGTACTTC. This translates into CSVSTGTSGQLSEQYF.

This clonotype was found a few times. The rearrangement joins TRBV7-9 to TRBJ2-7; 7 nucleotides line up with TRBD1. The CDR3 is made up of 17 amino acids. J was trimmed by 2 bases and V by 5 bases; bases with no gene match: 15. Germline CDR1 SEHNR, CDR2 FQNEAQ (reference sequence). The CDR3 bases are TGTGCCAGCAGCCATGGTATAGGGACCGGGACAGCCTACGAGCAGTACTTC. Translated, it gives CASSHGIGTGTAYEQYF.

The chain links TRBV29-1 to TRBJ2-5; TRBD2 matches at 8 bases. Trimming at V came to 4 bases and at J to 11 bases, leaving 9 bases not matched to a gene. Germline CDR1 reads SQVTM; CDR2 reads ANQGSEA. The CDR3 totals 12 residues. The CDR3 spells CSVGGLVGEQYF. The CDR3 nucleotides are TGCAGCGTTGGGGGACTAGTGGGGGAGCAGTACTTC.

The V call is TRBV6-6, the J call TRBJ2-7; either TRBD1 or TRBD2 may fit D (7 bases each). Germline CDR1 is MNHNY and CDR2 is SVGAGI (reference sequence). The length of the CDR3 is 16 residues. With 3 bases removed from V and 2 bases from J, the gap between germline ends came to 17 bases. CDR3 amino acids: CASSYRGGTVTYEQYF. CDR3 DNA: TGTGCCAGCAGTTATAGGGGAGGGACAGTCACCTACGAGCAGTACTTC.

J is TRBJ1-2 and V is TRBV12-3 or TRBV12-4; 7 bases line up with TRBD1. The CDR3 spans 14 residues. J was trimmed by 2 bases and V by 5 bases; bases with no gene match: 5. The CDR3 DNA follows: TGTGCCAGCAGTCCCCAGACAGGGAACTATGGCTACACCTTC. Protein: CASSPQTGNYGYTF.

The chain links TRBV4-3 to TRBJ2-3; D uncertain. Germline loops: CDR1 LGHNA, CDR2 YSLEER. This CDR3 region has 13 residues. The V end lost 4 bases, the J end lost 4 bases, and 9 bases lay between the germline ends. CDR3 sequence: CASSPREADTQYF. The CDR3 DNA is TGCGCCAGCAGCCCTCGTGAAGCAGATACGCAGTATTTT.

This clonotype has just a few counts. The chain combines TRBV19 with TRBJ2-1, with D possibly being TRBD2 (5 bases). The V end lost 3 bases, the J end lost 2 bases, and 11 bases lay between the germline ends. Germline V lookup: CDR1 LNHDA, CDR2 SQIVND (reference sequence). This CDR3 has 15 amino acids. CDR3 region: CASSILRAPYNEQFF. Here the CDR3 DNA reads TGTGCCAGTAGTATTTTGCGGGCCCCCTACAATGAGCAGTTCTTC.